The sequence of this T cell receptor beta chain was determined in a study of cytomegalovirus exposure and HLA in healthy donors (dated by TCRdb to 2016 to 2017). Context from the whole study: According to an earlier analysis of a few hundred of the donors, about 190 million T cells yielded 120 million or so unique TCR beta sequences and approximately 280 Gb of sequence data. Rather than using new phenotypic data, the later analysis identified candidate immune exposures from TCR beta sequences and from how often those sequences occurred across donors. Typing coverage varied by locus: roughly 620-640 donors for A, B, C, DRB1 and DQB1; 500 to 550 for DQA1; about 600 for DPA1; approximately 470 for DPB1. In an earlier analysis of 587 of the donors, high-throughput TCR beta sequencing was used to judge whether each TCR beta V gene segment behaved as functional or pseudogenic. In a later analysis, previously published TCR beta repertoires from about 670 donors were re-analyzed and high-resolution HLA genotyping was added so that TCR occurrence patterns could be studied. The T cell repertoires of under 700 subjects were profiled by immunosequencing and related to cytomegalovirus serostatus. Genome-wide SNP genotypes for about 55% of the 666 donors were used in a later genetic analysis, which treated that subset as a discovery cohort. HLA typing included class I and class II loci at four-digit resolution. All discovery cohort repertoires had been generated using a single sequencing platform. Of the approximately 400 genotyped donors, more than 75% were placed in the genetic ancestry cluster associated with self-reported Caucasian donors. Roughly 300 gigabases of sequencing data and around 90 million unique TCR sequences made up an early release that covered roughly 670 HLA-typed donors. Across 300 to 500 genotyped donors of the cohort, an average of approximately 200,000 unique TCR beta nucleotide sequences per donor were sequenced, and 15% to 20% of those sequences were non-productive. In addition to the first cohort of 500 to 850 subjects, a separate validation cohort of 120 different subjects was used. The study was designed to test whether signatures of past pathogen exposure could be identified by cataloging public T cell receptors. Donor age, sex, ethnicity and CMV serostatus were compiled together with the repertoire data. The study combined high-throughput TCR immunosequencing, statistical association of individual TCRs with disease status, and machine learning to predict cytomegalovirus infection status. Several DR-DQ haplotypes were handled as single units for association and clustering because linkage in the cohort was strong. Summary of the overall study and its limitations: Because counts were too low, roughly 17 rarely observed V segments, including chromosome 9 orphons, were left out of the earlier analysis of a few hundred of the donors. Because some donors lacked HLA typing at each locus, the association tests relied only on the typed subset. Correlated functional status among segregating V segments might be attributable to linkage disequilibrium, but an unknown experimental factor could not be ruled out. In a later analysis, TCR association rates were found to vary across HLA loci, with the most associated TCRs seen for DRB1 alleles and the fewest for HLA-C alleles. Compared with the 666-donor mean, donors in an Asian-associated ancestry cluster had fewer N-insertions in productive TCRs, according to a later genetic analysis. A later analysis reported that several top co-occurrence clusters appeared linked to parvovirus B19, influenza, CMV and Epstein-Barr virus. Immune exposure information for the cohort was limited to CMV serostatus. A further reported finding was that TCR beta sequences accurately predicted the HLA-A and HLA-B alleles for most subjects in the first cohort. Sequencing depth was assumed to be roughly uniform across donors in the presence/absence analyses, though that assumption may not hold. In a later analysis, most CMV-associated TCR beta chains were found to appear HLA-restricted, with HLA associations seemingly driven largely by CMV exposure. A group of highly shared sequence variants was considered likely to be a technical artifact of the sequencing pipeline. It was suggested by the authors that the approach could potentially be generalized to other disease states and immunological phenotypes. At a false discovery rate of 0.05, a later analysis linked about 16,000 TCR beta sequences to specific HLA alleles. The study listed around 160 TCR beta chains as associated with cytomegalovirus. Broadly in line with IMGT annotations, most TCR beta V segments showed up in productive rearrangements about 87% or about 30% of the time in an earlier analysis of several hundred of the donors. In a later analysis, HLA-associated TCR beta chains were found to be more clonally expanded and to have lower generation probabilities than equally common non-associated chains. When HLA alleles, especially DR and DQ, strongly co-occurred, attributing TCR associations to individual alleles was difficult. A later genetic analysis associated a missense DCLRE1C variant with V-gene and J-gene trimming of TCR beta chains, and an independent cohort replicated the association. A few of the identified cytomegalovirus-associated TCR beta chains were confirmed in vitro to be specific for cytomegalovirus antigens. In both the original and validation cohorts, the classifier was reported to diagnose cytomegalovirus status with high specificity and sensitivity. Most TCR sequences were seen in very few donors, while some public TCRs were found in many individuals. Only TCR beta chains were sequenced in this cohort, and the absence of alpha or paired-chain data limited detectable features. The 87-base-pair reads could not distinguish some IMGT-functional V segments, including TRBV6-2 and TRBV6-3, so those segments were excluded.

Comments on this clone: The target of this receptor is not known. The input lacks base qualities; no much larger clone sits a single base away.

The cohort was made up of hundreds of healthy bone marrow donors. At the time of sampling, all cohort members were nominally healthy, though unrecorded immune exposures were likely present. The donor tested CMV seronegative and was one of the 352 seronegative cohort members. Each donor provided a peripheral blood sample, and peripheral blood mononuclear cells were used for TCR beta sequencing. Genomic DNA was extracted from the blood cell samples with the Qiagen DNeasy Blood Extraction Kit. Library construction relied on the immunoSEQ multiplex PCR assay. For the multiplex PCR, a mixture combining 60 forward primers for TCR Vbeta segments and 13 reverse primers for TCR Jbeta segments was used. The CDR3 region of rearranged TCR beta genes was amplified from genomic DNA by a multiplex PCR assay. Amplified TCR beta libraries were sequenced as 87-base-pair reads on the Illumina HiSeq System. For the original study's pipeline: In a later analysis, 80 million or so unique TCR beta chains were counted across the roughly 700 repertoires, and approximately 11 million of these chains were shared by at least two donors. Raw reads were error-corrected and collapsed into unique sequences with a nearest-neighbor algorithm that merged closely related sequences to remove PCR and sequencing errors. CDR3 sequences were aligned to IMGT reference sequences to assign V, D and J gene segments. Each retained sequence needed at least a six-nucleotide match to both a V gene segment and a J gene segment. A rearrangement counted as productive if the CDR3 had no stop codons and remained in frame with V and J, and every other rearrangement counted as non-productive. Following IMGT convention, CDR3 was defined as the stretch from the second conserved V-encoded cysteine up to the conserved J-encoded phenylalanine. In an earlier analysis of just under 600 of the donors, sequences lacking an unambiguous match to a single V gene segment were excluded. In an earlier analysis of several hundred of the donors, V segments were called functional above 56.7% productive rearrangements and were called segregating when the between-donor standard deviation exceeded 5%. A statistical classification framework was built to diagnose cytomegalovirus status from the catalog of TCR beta chain sequences. In a later analysis, TCR nucleotide sequences were compared against IMGT/GENE-DB human TR gene sequences so that V and J genes could be assigned. A later analysis assigned CDR3 sequences and most-parsimonious VDJ recombination scenarios with the TCRdist pipeline. In a later analysis, every TCR beta chain was defined by the combination of its CDR3 amino acid sequence and its V-gene family, and reads without a unique V-gene family were dropped. In a later analysis, some 600 highly shared, low-generation-probability nucleotide sequences were removed to address suspected cross-contamination and a sequencing artifact. In a later analysis, a clonal expansion index for each public chain was calculated from normalized within-repertoire ranks of inferred template counts. Generation probabilities in a later analysis came from a VDJ recombination model fitted to out-of-frame rearrangements, and those results were checked against IGoR. A later analysis scored TCR-TCR, TCR-HLA and TCR-CMV co-occurrence with hypergeometric tests, applying a repertoire-size bias correction to TCR pairs. False discovery rates were estimated in a later analysis by permuting HLA or CMV assignments 20 times. In a later analysis, co-occurring TCRs were grouped using DBSCAN, with TCRdist sequence similarity added in when clustering inside HLA-allele-positive subsets. Repertoires with fewer than 30,000 or more than 120,000 public chains, plus five repertoires with anomalous nucleotide sharing, were excluded from co-occurrence clustering. The table comes from immuneACCESS by way of TCRdb, which keeps in-frame sequences with V and J called. Part of the clones is missing from these tables; in studies checked, under half for an unresolved V gene and the rest for unknown reasons. D and trimming come from the DNA, and the V and J calls and clone size come from that table. A total of tens of thousands of clones appear in this sample, 75% to 85% of them only once. Jointly, the top ten make up under 2% of the sample.

The germline V gene yields ENHRY for CDR1 and SYGVKD for CDR2. The CDR3 covers 16 residues, taking in both the cysteine and the phenylalanine. Only the CDR3 DNA is retained, 48 bases long and in frame from the first base. V ends up 2 bases short and J 3 bases short, with an unmatched junction base count of 7. The chain couples TRBV10-3 to TRBJ1-1; 9 bases in the middle match TRBD1. This TCR was sampled from a woman aged 30 to 39 in good health and CMV-seronegative. Source material: PBMCs. The DNA reads as follows: TGTGCCATCAGTGAGGGGCCAGGACAGGGGCACACTGAAGCTTTCTTT. It translates to CAISEGPGQGHTEAFF.